This TCR beta chain was sequenced during a study of T cell repertoires in cytomegalovirus infection. Study background: Selected CMV epitopes included recently identified HLA-C-restricted ones as well as well-studied HLA-B-restricted ones. Public signatures in TCR beta pointed to CMV infection and matching HLA type. Notes on the study in general: Clonotypes of TCR beta that were HLA-C-restricted and CMV-specific dominated the ex vivo response.

As concerns this clonotype: The target antigen is unknown.

Each CDR3 protein gets one entry after TCRdb re-called the reads with MiXCR. The sample yields around 360,000 distinct CDR3 sequences, about 32% seen once. The origin of this receptor is a human donor in good health (CMV status not recorded). Some clones in this sample may be carry-over from other donors' samples. The sample consisted of cultured PBMCs, taken from culture after CMV antigen stimulation.

The CDR3 DNA reads TGTGCCAGCAGCGCCCGTGGAGGGTATCCCTACGAGCAGTACTTC. Translating gives CASSARGGYPYEQYF. The chain carries TRBV7-9 and TRBJ2-7, with a weak D call TRBD2 (6 bases). V gave up 5 bases and J gave up 2 bases, with 16 bases separating them. Germline lookup yields CDR1 SEHNR and CDR2 FQNEAQ (reference sequence). The CDR3 consists of 15 residues.